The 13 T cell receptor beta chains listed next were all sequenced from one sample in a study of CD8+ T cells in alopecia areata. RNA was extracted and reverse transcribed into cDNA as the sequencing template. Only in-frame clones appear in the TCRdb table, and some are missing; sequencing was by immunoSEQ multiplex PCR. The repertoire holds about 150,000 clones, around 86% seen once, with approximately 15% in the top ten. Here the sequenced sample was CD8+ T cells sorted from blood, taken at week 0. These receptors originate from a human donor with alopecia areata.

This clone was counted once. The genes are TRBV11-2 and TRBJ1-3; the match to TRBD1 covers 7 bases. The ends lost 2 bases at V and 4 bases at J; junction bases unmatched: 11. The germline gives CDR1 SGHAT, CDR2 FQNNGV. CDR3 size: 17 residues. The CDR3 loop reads CASSLFFRDSIGNTIYF. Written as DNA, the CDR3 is TGTGCCAGCAGCTTATTTTTTCGGGACAGCATCGGAAACACCATATATTTT.

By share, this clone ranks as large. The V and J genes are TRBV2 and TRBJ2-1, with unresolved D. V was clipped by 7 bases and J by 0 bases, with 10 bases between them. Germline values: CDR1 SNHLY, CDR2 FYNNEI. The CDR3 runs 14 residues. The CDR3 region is CASTGLSSYNEQFF. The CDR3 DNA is TGTGCCAGCACCGGTTTAAGCTCCTACAATGAGCAGTTCTTC.

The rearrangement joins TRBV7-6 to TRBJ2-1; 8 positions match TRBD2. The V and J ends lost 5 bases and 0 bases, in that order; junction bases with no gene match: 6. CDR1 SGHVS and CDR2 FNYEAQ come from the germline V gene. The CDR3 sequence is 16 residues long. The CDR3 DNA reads TGTGCCAGCAGCCCCGGGGGGGGGAACTCCTACAATGAGCAGTTCTTC. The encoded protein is CASSPGGGNSYNEQFF.

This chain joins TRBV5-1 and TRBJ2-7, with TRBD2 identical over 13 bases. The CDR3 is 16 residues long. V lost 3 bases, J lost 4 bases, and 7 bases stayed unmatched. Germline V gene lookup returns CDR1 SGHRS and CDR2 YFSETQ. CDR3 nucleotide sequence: TGCGCCAGCAGCTCAGGGACTAGCGGGATCTTGTACGAGCAGTACTTC. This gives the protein CASSSGTSGILYEQYF.

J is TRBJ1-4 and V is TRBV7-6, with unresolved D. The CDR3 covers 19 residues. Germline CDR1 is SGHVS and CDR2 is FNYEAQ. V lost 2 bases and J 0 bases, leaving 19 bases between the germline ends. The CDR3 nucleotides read TGTGCCAGCAGCTTATTAGTGTCAGATCGGCAAACAACTAATGAAAAACTGTTTTTT. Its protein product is CASSLLVSDRQTTNEKLFF.

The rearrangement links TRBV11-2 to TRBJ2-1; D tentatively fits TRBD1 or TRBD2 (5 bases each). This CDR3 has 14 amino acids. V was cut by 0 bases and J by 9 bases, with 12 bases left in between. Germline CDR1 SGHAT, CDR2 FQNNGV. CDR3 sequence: CASSLESSGAEQFF. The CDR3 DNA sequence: TGTGCCAGCAGCTTAGAATCGTCCGGGGCTGAGCAGTTCTTC.

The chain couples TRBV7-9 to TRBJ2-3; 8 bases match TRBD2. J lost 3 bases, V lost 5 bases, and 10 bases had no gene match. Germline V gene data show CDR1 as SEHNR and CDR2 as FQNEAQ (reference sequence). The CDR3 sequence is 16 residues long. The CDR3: CASSSYLAGGTDTQYF. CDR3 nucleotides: TGTGCCAGCAGCAGCTATTTGGCGGGAGGTACAGATACGCAGTATTTT.

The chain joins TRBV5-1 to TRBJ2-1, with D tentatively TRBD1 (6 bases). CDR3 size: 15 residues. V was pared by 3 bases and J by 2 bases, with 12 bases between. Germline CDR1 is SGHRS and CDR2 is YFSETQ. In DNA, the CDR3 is TGCGCCAGCAGCTGGACAGTTTCGACCTACAATGAGCAGTTCTTC. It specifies CASSWTVSTYNEQFF.

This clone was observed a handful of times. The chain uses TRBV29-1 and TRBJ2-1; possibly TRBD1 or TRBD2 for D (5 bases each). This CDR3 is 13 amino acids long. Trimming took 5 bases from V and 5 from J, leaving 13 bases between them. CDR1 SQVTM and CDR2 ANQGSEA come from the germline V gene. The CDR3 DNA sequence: TGCAGCGTTTGGGACCCCTTAGACAATGAGCAGTTCTTC. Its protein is CSVWDPLDNEQFF.

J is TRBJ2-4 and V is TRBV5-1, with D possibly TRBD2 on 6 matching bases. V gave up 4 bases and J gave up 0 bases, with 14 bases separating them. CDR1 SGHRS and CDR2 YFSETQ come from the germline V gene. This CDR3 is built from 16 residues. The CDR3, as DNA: TGCGCCAGCAGCCCGGCGTCTAGCGAAGCCAAAAACATTCAGTACTTC. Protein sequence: CASSPASSEAKNIQYF.

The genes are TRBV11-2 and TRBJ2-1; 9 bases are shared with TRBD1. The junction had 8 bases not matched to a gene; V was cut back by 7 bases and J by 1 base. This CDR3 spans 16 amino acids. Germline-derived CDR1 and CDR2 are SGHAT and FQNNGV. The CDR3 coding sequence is TGTGCCAGCAACCACCGTGGACAGGGGTCCTACAATGAGCAGTTCTTC. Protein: CASNHRGQGSYNEQFF.

The CDR3 spells CSVASGVLGELFF. In nucleotides, the CDR3 is TGCAGCGTCGCCTCCGGGGTTTTGGGGGAGCTGTTTTTT. The V and J genes are TRBV29-1 and TRBJ2-2, with D possibly being TRBD2 (5 bases). Germline assignment: CDR1 SQVTM and CDR2 ANQGSEA. Trimming removed 6 bases from V and 8 bases from J, with 16 bases in between. The CDR3 spans 13 residues.

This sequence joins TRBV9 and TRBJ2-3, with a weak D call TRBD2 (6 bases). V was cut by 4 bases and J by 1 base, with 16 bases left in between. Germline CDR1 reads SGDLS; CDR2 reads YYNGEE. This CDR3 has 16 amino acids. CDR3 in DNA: TGTGCCAGCAGCCCCCCCTGGGGAGGTGGCACAGATACGCAGTATTTT. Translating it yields CASSPPWGGGTDTQYF.